Listed below are T cell receptor beta chains from one sample, sequenced in a study of blood T cell repertoires in COVID-19. Profiled with immunoSEQ multiplex PCR; TCRdb holds only in-frame clones, not every one. The data hold 97,000 or so clones, with around 80% observed a single time. The sample taken for sequencing was peripheral blood. These receptors were obtained from a man aged 80 or over with acute or convalescent COVID-19. Each CDR3 is given with its conserved first and last residue. Fields, in order: CDR3 protein, CDR3 DNA, V gene, D gene, J gene, clone size. D genes are given only for firm matches. Clone sizes are given selectively: once, few, many, or a class where the clone is expanded.

CASSPGLVRVNEQFF | TGCGCCAGCAGCCCGGGACTAGTACGAGTTAATGAGCAGTTCTTC | TRBV5-1 | TRBD2 | TRBJ2-1 | -
CASSTGLAGGETQYF | TGTGCCAGCAGCACCGGACTAGCGGGAGGAGAGACCCAGTACTTC | TRBV9 | TRBD2 | TRBJ2-5 | -
CASRLAGGREQYF | TGTGCCAGCCGACTAGCGGGAGGTAGGGAGCAGTACTTC | TRBV28 | TRBD2 | TRBJ2-7 | few
CASSLNPSGSYEQYF | TGTGCCAGCAGTTTAAACCCGTCAGGATCCTACGAGCAGTACTTC | TRBV27 | - | TRBJ2-7 | many
CASAHPQVTDTQYF | TGTGCCAGCGCTCATCCTCAGGTAACAGATACGCAGTATTTT | TRBV7-2 | - | TRBJ2-3 | once
CASSPLGGGETQYF | TGTGCCAGCAGCCCCCTGGGGGGGGGTGAGACCCAGTACTTC | TRBV11-2 | TRBD2 | TRBJ2-5 | -
CASSSVGRGDQPQHF | TGTGCCAGCAGTTCCGTCGGCAGGGGAGATCAGCCCCAGCATTTT | TRBV27 | - | TRBJ1-5 | -
CASRLLNRDTEAFF | TGTGCCAGCAGACTCCTCAACAGGGACACTGAAGCTTTCTTT | TRBV6-5 | - | TRBJ1-1 | -
CASSASMAGGSYEQYF | TGTGCCAGCAGCGCCTCCATGGCGGGGGGCTCCTACGAGCAGTACTTC | TRBV11-2 | TRBD2 | TRBJ2-7 | -
CASSLLRGNEQFF | TGTGCCAGCAGCTTGTTACGGGGAAATGAGCAGTTCTTC | TRBV7-2 | - | TRBJ2-1 | -
CASSQVGQGYEQYF | TGCGCCAGCAGCCAGGTGGGACAGGGGTACGAGCAGTACTTC | TRBV4-3 | TRBD1 | TRBJ2-7 | -
CASSPRVNTEAFF | TGTGCCAGCAGCCCCCGGGTAAACACTGAAGCTTTCTTT | TRBV7-2 | - | TRBJ1-1 | -
CASSPDIATNEKLFF | TGTGCCAGCAGCCCGGACATTGCAACTAATGAAAAACTGTTTTTT | TRBV5-4 | - | TRBJ1-4 | -
CASGLGTGAYNEQFF | TGTGCCAGCGGCCTTGGGACAGGGGCCTACAATGAGCAGTTCTTC | TRBV6-5 | TRBD1 | TRBJ2-1 | -
CASSPLLGTPWVKTEAFF | TGTGCCAGCAGTCCCCTTCTCGGGACACCGTGGGTGAAGACTGAAGCTTTCTTT | TRBV6-6 | - | TRBJ1-1 | -
CASSLRSSGSNEQFF | TGTGCCAGCAGCTTAAGGTCTAGCGGGAGTAATGAGCAGTTCTTC | TRBV11-2 | TRBD2 | TRBJ2-1 | many
CASSTGHRGNQPQHF | TGTGCCAGCAGTACAGGGCACCGGGGAAATCAGCCCCAGCATTTT | TRBV28 | - | TRBJ1-5 | -
CASTREGVGPTIYF | TGTGCCAGCACCCGAGAAGGGGTAGGACCTACCATATATTTT | TRBV11-2 | - | TRBJ1-3 | -
CASIRTGLANTGELFF | TGTGCCAGCATTAGGACAGGCCTCGCGAACACCGGGGAGCTGTTTTTT | TRBV5-5 | TRBD1 | TRBJ2-2 | -
CASSVGGNTEAFF | TGTGCCAGCTCTGTAGGGGGGAACACTGAAGCTTTCTTT | TRBV18 | - | TRBJ1-1 | -
CASGPRRAGLLREQYF | TGTGCTAGTGGTCCTCGGCGGGCAGGACTCCTACGTGAGCAGTACTTC | TRBV12-5 | - | TRBJ2-7 | -
CASKAGGGNTEAFF | TGTGCCAGCAAAGCTGGCGGGGGGAACACTGAAGCTTTCTTT | TRBV25-1 | - | TRBJ1-1 | -
CASSLAQGSLNSPLHF | TGTGCCAGCAGCTTAGCGCAGGGAAGCCTTAATTCACCCCTCCACTTT | TRBV7-2 | - | TRBJ1-6 | -
CASSPQGLVTYEQYF | TGTGCCAGCAGCCCCCAGGGCCTGGTGACCTACGAGCAGTACTTC | TRBV11-2 | - | TRBJ2-7 | once
CASTPERETYNEQFF | TGTGCCAGCACCCCCGAACGGGAAACCTACAATGAGCAGTTCTTC | TRBV6-2/TRBV6-3 | - | TRBJ2-1 | -
CASRKDRQANSPLHF | TGTGCCAGCAGAAAAGATCGGCAGGCAAATTCACCCCTCCACTTT | TRBV6-5 | - | TRBJ1-6 | few
CASSSIPGTGGSGANVLTF | TGTGCCAGCAGCTCAATACCCGGGACAGGGGGCTCTGGGGCCAACGTCCTGACTTTC | TRBV11-3 | TRBD1 | TRBJ2-6 | few
CASSSPGGRNNQPQHF | TGTGCCAGCAGTTCCCCGGGAGGTCGGAACAATCAGCCCCAGCATTTT | TRBV6-5 | - | TRBJ1-5 | -
CASSLSGLSSYNEQFF | TGTGCCAGCAGCCTTAGCGGGCTGAGCTCCTACAATGAGCAGTTCTTC | TRBV5-4 | TRBD2 | TRBJ2-1 | -
CASSMTGGGNSPLHF | TGTGCCAGCAGCATGACAGGGGGCGGTAATTCACCCCTCCACTTT | TRBV7-2 | TRBD1 | TRBJ1-6 | few
CASSWTDNNEQFF | TGTGCCAGCTCATGGACGGACAACAATGAGCAGTTCTTC | TRBV18 | - | TRBJ2-1 | -
CSVRRDTYEQYF | TGCAGCGTTCGCAGGGACACCTACGAGCAGTACTTC | TRBV29-1 | - | TRBJ2-7 | -
CASSLEPGVWREETQYF | TGCGCCAGCAGCTTGGAACCGGGAGTTTGGAGGGAGGAGACCCAGTACTTC | TRBV5-1 | - | TRBJ2-5 | -